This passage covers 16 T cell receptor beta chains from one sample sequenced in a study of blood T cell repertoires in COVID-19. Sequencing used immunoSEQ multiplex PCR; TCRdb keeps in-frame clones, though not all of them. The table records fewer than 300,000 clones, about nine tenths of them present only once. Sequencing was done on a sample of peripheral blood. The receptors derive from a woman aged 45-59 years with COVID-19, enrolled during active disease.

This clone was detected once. In DNA, the CDR3 is TGTGCCAGCAGTTCAACCAAACAGGGCTACCTCACTGAAGCTTTCTTT. Its protein is CASSSTKQGYLTEAFF. This rearrangement joins TRBV27 to TRBJ1-1, with a tentative D call TRBD1 (6 bases). Per the germline V gene, CDR1 is MNHEY and CDR2 is SMNVEV (reference sequence). The CDR3 covers 16 residues. V dropped 4 bases and J dropped 4 bases, with 19 bases sitting between them.

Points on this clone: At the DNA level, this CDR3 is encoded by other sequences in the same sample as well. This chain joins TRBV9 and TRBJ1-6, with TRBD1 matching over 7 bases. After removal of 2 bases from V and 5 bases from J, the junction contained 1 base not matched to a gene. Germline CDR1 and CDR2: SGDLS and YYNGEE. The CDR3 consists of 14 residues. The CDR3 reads CASSVTGDNSPLHF. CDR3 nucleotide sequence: TGTGCCAGCAGCGTCACAGGGGATAATTCACCCCTCCACTTT.

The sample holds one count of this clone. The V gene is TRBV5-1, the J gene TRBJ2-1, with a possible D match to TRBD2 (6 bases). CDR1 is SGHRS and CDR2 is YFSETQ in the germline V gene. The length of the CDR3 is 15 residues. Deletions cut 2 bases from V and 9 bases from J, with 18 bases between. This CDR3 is CASSFWRVQTSEQFF. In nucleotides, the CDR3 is TGCGCCAGCAGCTTTTGGAGGGTTCAGACTAGTGAGCAGTTCTTC.

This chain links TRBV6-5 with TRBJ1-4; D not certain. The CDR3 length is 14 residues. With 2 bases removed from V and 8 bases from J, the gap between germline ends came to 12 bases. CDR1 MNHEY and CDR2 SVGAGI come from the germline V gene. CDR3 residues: CASSYESGGEKLFF. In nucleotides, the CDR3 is TGTGCCAGCAGTTACGAGAGTGGCGGGGAAAAACTGTTTTTT.

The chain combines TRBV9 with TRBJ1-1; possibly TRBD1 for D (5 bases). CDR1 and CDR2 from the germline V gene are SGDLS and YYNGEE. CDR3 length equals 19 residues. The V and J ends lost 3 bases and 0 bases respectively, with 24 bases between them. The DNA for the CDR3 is TGTGCCAGCAGCGGGAGGGAGGGGACCCATTTTCTGTTGAACACTGAAGCTTTCTTT. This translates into CASSGREGTHFLLNTEAFF.

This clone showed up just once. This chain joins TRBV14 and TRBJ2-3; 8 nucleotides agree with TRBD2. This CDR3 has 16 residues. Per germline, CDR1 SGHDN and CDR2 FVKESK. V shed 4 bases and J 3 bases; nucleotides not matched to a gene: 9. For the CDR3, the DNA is TGTGCCAGCAGCCCGCCGGGACTAGGTCAAACAGATACGCAGTATTTT. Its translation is CASSPPGLGQTDTQYF. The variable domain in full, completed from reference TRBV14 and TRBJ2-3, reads EAGVTQFPSHSVIEKGQTVTLRCDPISGHDNLYWYRRVMGKEIKFLLHFVKESKQDESGMPNNRFLAERTGGTYSTLKVQPAELEDSGVYFCASSPPGLGQTDTQYFGPGTRLTVL.

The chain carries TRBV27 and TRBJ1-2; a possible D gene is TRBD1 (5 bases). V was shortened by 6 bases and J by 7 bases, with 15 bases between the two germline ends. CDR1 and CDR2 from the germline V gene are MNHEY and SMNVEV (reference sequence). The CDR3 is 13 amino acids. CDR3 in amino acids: CASSRRPRGGYTF. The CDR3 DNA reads TGTGCCAGCAGCCGCAGGCCTAGGGGTGGCTACACCTTC.

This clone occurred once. As DNA, the CDR3 is TGTGCCAGTAGTATACGAGGGGGTAACAGCAATCAGCCCCAGCATTTT. Its protein product is CASSIRGGNSNQPQHF. The J gene is TRBJ1-5, the V gene TRBV19; maybe TRBD1 (6 bases). Germline-derived CDR1 and CDR2 are LNHDA and SQIVND (reference sequence). This CDR3 contains 16 residues. The V end lost 2 bases, the J end lost 1 base, and 12 bases lay between the germline ends.

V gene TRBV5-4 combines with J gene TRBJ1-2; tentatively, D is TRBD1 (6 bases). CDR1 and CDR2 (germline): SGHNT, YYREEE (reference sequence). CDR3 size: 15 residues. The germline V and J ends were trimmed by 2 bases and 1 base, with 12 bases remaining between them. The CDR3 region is CASSFGRGHNYGYTF. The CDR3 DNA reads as TGTGCCAGCAGCTTCGGAAGGGGACATAACTATGGCTACACCTTC.

The CDR3 nucleotides are TGCGCCAGCAGCTTGATCGCCGCAGGGGGGACTGAAGCTTTCTTT. Protein sequence: CASSLIAAGGTEAFF. The rearrangement links TRBV5-1 to TRBJ1-1; the match to TRBD1 covers 7 bases. Germline V gene sequence: CDR1 SGHRS, CDR2 YFSETQ. Trimming cost V 1 base and J 5 bases; bases outside gene matches: 8. The CDR3 contains 15 residues.

CDR3 nucleotides: TGTGCCAGCAGCTTAAGGGGGGTTAGCGGGAGACGGGGCGATGAGCAGTTCTTC. Its translation is CASSLRGVSGRRGDEQFF. The chain employs TRBV7-9 and TRBJ2-1; 9 nucleotides line up with TRBD2. V shed 2 bases, J shed 8 bases, and the junction held 16 bases outside the gene matches. The length of the CDR3 is 18 residues. Germline-derived CDR1 and CDR2 are SEHNR and FQNEAQ (reference sequence).

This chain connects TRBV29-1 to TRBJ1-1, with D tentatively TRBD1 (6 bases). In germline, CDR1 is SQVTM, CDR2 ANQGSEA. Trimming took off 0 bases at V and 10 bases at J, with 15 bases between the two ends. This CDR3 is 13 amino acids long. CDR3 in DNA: TGCAGCGTTGAAGATCTTAGGGCCAGGGGAGCTTTCTTT. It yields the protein CSVEDLRARGAFF.

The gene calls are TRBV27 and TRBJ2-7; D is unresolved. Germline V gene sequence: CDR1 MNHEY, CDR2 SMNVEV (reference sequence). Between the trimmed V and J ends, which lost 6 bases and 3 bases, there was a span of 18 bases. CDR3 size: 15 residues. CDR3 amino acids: CASSPSVGPHYEQYF. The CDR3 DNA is TGTGCCAGCAGCCCCTCGGTGGGCCCACACTACGAGCAGTACTTC.

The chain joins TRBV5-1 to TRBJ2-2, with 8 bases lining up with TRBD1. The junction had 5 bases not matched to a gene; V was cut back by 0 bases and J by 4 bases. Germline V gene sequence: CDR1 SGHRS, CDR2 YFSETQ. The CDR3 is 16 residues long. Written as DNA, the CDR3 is TGCGCCAGCAGCTTGGCTACAGGGGGAAGCACCGGGGAGCTGTTTTTT. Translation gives CASSLATGGSTGELFF.

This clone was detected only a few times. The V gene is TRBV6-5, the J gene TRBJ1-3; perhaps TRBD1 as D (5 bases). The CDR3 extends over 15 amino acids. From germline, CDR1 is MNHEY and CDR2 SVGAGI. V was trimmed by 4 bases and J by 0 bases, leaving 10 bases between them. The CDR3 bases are TGTGCCAGCAGTTCTGACAGAAGCTCTGGAAACACCATATATTTT. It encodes CASSSDRSSGNTIYF.

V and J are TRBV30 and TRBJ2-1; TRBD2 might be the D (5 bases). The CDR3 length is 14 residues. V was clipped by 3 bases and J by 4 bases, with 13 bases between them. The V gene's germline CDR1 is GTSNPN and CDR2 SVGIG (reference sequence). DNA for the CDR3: TGTGCCTGGAGGGCGGACTTGGGATACAATGAGCAGTTCTTC. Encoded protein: CAWRADLGYNEQFF.